This T cell receptor beta chain was profiled in a study of CD8+CD57+ T cells in acquired aplastic anemia. Across the study: Sorted CD4+ and CD8+ cells yielded roughly 3.5 ug of DNA on average. CD4+ cells from healthy donors averaged roughly 11 million reads.

The V gene lost 8 bases and the J gene lost 2 bases, with 12 bases spanning the gap. The CDR3 covers 13 residues. Germline V gene sequence: CDR1 SEHNR, CDR2 FQNEAQ (reference sequence). This clonotype was seen only once. Its cognate antigen is unknown. Study results and caveats: Some 28 CD8+ CDR3 sequences occurred in both the patients and the controls.

Profiles of TCR beta VDJ and CDR3 were generated from a genomic DNA template. Each CDR3 protein is one row after TCRdb ran MiXCR on the reads. The repertoire includes about 71,000 distinct CDR3 sequences, 54% of them detected once, and 6.5% to 9.5% sits in the top ten. The source of this sequence is a human donor in good health, serving as a control. Source material: sorted CD4+, CD8+, or CD8+CD57+ T cells (not recorded which) from PBMCs. This chain links TRBV7-9 with TRBJ1-2, with a tentative D call TRBD1 (6 bases). CDR3 region: CASLPGGNYGYTF. The DNA of the CDR3 is TGTGCCAGCCTTCCCGGGGGCAACTATGGCTACACCTTC.